Each of the 5 T cell receptor beta chains below was sequenced from the same sample in a study of human T cells and chemical hapten exposure. The sample's time point: pre-sensitization, week 0. Described treatment: therapeutic diphenylcyclopropenone sensitization with weekly scalp DPC. TCRdb itself ran the RACE reads through MiXCR, one entry per CDR3 protein. The table shows approximately 260,000 distinct CDR3 sequences, with 7.5% to 10% occurring only once. The sequencing here drew on whole blood, taken in connection with sensitization to the hapten diphenylcyclopropenone (DPC). The receptors come from a woman aged 35 to 49 with alopecia areata. Some clones in this sample may be carry-over from other donors' samples.

This CDR3 is CSARDRQRGDYNEQFF. Here the CDR3 DNA reads TGCAGTGCTAGAGATCGACAGCGGGGGGACTACAATGAGCAGTTCTTC. The chain recombines TRBV20-1 with TRBJ2-1; 9 positions agree with TRBD2. J lost 3 bases, V lost 0 bases, and 6 bases had no gene match. CDR1 and CDR2 from the germline V gene are DFQATT and SNEGSKA (reference sequence). This CDR3 spans 16 amino acids.

The chain recombines TRBV3-1 with TRBJ2-1; D remains unclear. V lost 4 bases, J lost 7 bases, and 14 bases lay in between. The CDR3 is made up of 14 amino acids. CDR1 is LGHDT and CDR2 is YNNKEL in the germline V gene (reference sequence). CDR3 residues: CASSPSTQRNEQFF. The DNA for the CDR3 is TGTGCCAGCAGCCCGAGCACGCAGCGTAATGAGCAGTTCTTC.

This clonotype was seen a few times. This chain joins TRBV20-1 and TRBJ2-1; D not resolved. Germline lookup yields CDR1 DFQATT and CDR2 SNEGSKA (reference sequence). V was shortened by 6 bases and J by 7 bases, with 16 bases between the two germline ends. The CDR3 has 13 residues. Here the CDR3 reads CSAPIAGLNEQFF. CDR3 in DNA: TGCAGTGCCCCGATTGCAGGTTTGAATGAGCAGTTCTTC.

The chain couples TRBV6-6 to TRBJ1-6; D is unresolved. Trimming removed 8 bases from V and 7 bases from J, with 21 bases in between. The CDR3 runs to 16 residues. Per the germline V gene, CDR1 is MNHNY and CDR2 is SVGAGI (reference sequence). DNA of the CDR3: TGTGCCAGCCATTTTCCAACAGTTGGAGACAATTCACCCCTCCACTTT. This sequence encodes CASHFPTVGDNSPLHF.

This clonotype was counted ten times or more. The rearrangement joins TRBV13 to TRBJ2-7, with 11 bases identical to TRBD2. Per the germline V gene, CDR1 is PRHDT and CDR2 is FYEKMQ (reference sequence). This CDR3 is 15 amino acids long. V dropped 5 bases and J dropped 2; count of bases not matched to a gene: 5. Written as DNA, the CDR3 is TGTGCCAGCAGCCAGGGACTAGCGGAGGCCTACGAGCAGTACTTC. Residues: CASSQGLAEAYEQYF.